The text below deals with one T cell receptor (beta chain). Random hexamers were used to reverse transcribe about 0.5 to 1 ug of RNA. Amplification of TCR beta CDR3 across 54 Vbeta and 13 Jbeta was performed with immunoSEQ multiplex PCR. A single record per CDR3 protein comes from TCRdb applying MiXCR to the immunoSEQ multiplex PCR reads. The sample yields about 300,000 distinct CDR3 sequences, over 75% seen once. The data derive from a study of CD8 T cells in Susac syndrome. Germline V gene data show CDR1 as MNHEY and CDR2 as SVGEGT. The CDR3 is 13 residues long. After removal of 4 bases from V and 7 bases from J, the junction contained 5 bases not matched to a gene.

The sequencing input was CD8+ T cells from PBMCs. The sequence was collected from a human donor with multiple sclerosis. The chain couples TRBV6-2 or TRBV6-3 to TRBJ1-1; TRBD1 matches at 8 bases. DNA of the CDR3: TGTGCCAGCAGTTGGACAGGGCACCTTGAAGCTTTCTTT. Translating it yields CASSWTGHLEAFF.